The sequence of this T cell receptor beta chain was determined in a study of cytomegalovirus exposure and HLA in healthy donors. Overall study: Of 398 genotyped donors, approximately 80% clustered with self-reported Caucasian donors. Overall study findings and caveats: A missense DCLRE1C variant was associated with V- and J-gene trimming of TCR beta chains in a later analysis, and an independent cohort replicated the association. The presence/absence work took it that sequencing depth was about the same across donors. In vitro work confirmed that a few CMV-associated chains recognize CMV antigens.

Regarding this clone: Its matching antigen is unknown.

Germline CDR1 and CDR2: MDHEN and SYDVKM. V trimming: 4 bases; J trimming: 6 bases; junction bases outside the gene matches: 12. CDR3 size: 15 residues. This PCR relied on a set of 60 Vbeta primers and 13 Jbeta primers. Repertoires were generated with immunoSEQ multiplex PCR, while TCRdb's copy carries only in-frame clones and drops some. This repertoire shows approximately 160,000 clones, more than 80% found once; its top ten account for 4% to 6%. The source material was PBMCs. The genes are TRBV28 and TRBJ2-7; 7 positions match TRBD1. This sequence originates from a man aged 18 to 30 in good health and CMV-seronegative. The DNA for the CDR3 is TGTGCCAGCAGTTCAAAGGGGGCCAGAGGCTTCGAGCAGTACTTC. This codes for CASSSKGARGFEQYF.